The 17 T cell receptor beta chains below were found in one sample sequenced in a study of blood T cells in healthy people across ages (dated by TCRdb to 2014 to 2015). Library prep was done by 5' RACE. TCRdb shows the sequencer as Illumina HiSeq 2500. A second roughly 7 to 11 cycle PCR used a sample-barcoded 5' primer and a J-beta primer mix. The public reads were run again by TCRdb, first through fastp at Q25 and then through MiXCR, and only productive beta chains were kept. Entries that share a CDR3 protein sequence are merged under the most common genes and DNA. Across this sample there are 1.5 million to 2 million distinct CDR3 sequences, with 30% to 40% seen only once. The ten largest clones capture around 11% of the sample. Sequencing was done on a sample of blood. The receptors were sampled from a woman aged 30 to 39 in good health.

This clonotype was counted ten times or more. The rearrangement joins TRBV4-1 to TRBJ2-7; D call uncertain. The CDR3 totals 13 residues. Per the germline V gene, CDR1 is MGHRA and CDR2 is YSYEKL. Deletions cut 4 bases from V and 2 bases from J, with 9 bases between. CDR3: CASSPHQAYEQYF. DNA of the CDR3: TGCGCCAGCAGCCCCCACCAGGCCTACGAGCAGTACTTC.

Remarks on this clonotype: This could be a read error, since a much larger clone is one nucleotide away. This rearrangement joins TRBV25-1 to TRBJ2-7, with 7 positions matching TRBD2. Germline V gene lookup returns CDR1 MGHDK and CDR2 SYGVNS. The CDR3 extends over 18 amino acids. The CDR3 nucleotides are TGTGCCAGCAGTGGAGTCAGTGACCTAGCGGCGCGCTCCTGCGAGCAGTACTTC. It encodes CASSGVSDLAARSCEQYF.

This clonotype was counted ten times or more. This rearrangement joins TRBV20-1 to TRBJ2-7; D possibly corresponds to TRBD1 (5 bases). Between the trimmed V and J ends, which lost 0 bases and 5 bases, there was a span of 20 bases. Per germline, CDR1 DFQATT and CDR2 SNEGSKA (reference sequence). CDR3 length: 16 amino acids. CDR3 in DNA: TGCAGTGCTAGAGACCCCACAGGTGACGTGACCGACGAGCAGTACTTC. As protein: CSARDPTGDVTDEQYF.

The rearrangement uses TRBV11-2 and TRBJ2-3, with D perhaps matching TRBD2 (6 bases). Germline CDR1 and CDR2: SGHAT and FQNNGV. The CDR3 consists of 16 residues. V dropped 2 bases and J dropped 0 bases, with 12 bases sitting between them. The CDR3 region has the DNA TGTGCCAGCAGCTTAAGTATTAGCGGTAGCACAGATACGCAGTATTTT. Protein product: CASSLSISGSTDTQYF.

This clonotype was counted many times. The chain uses TRBV11-2 and TRBJ2-3; 7 nucleotides align to TRBD2. CDR1 and CDR2 (germline): SGHAT, FQNNGV. CDR3 size: 14 residues. J gave up 4 bases and V 5 bases, and 6 bases lay outside the gene matches. CDR3 residues: CASSPGLVADTQYF. The CDR3 DNA follows: TGTGCCAGCAGCCCAGGACTAGTGGCAGATACGCAGTATTTT. The complete variable domain, with remaining parts taken from reference TRBV11-2 and TRBJ2-3, reads EAGVAQSPRYKIIEKRQSVAFWCNPISGHATLYWYQQILGQGPKLLIQFQNNGVVDDSQLPKDRFSAERLKGVDSTLKIQPAKLEDSAVYLCASSPGLVADTQYFGPGTRLTVL.

This clonotype was counted only a few times. The chain carries TRBV5-6 and TRBJ2-5; 7 positions agree with TRBD1. The CDR3 is 18 residues long. V trimming: 5 bases; J trimming: 1 base; junction bases outside the gene matches: 17. Germline V gene lookup returns CDR1 SGHDT and CDR2 YYEEEE. CDR3 sequence: CASSPENRGYTLQETQYF. In DNA, the CDR3 is TGTGCCAGCAGTCCCGAGAACAGGGGATACACCCTCCAAGAGACCCAGTACTTC.

This clonotype turned up a few times. This chain connects TRBV6-2 or TRBV6-3 to TRBJ2-3, with a tentative D call TRBD2 (6 bases). This CDR3 region has 17 residues. The germline CDR1 and CDR2 sequences are MNHEY and SVGEGT. Trimming took off 0 bases at V and 1 base at J, with 14 bases between the two ends. The CDR3 sequence: CASSYSGASERTDTQYF. DNA of the CDR3: TGTGCCAGCAGTTACTCGGGTGCTAGCGAGCGCACAGATACGCAGTATTTT.

The chain recombines TRBV2 with TRBJ1-1; D might be TRBD1 (5 bases). From germline, CDR1 is SNHLY and CDR2 FYNNEI. With 4 bases removed from V and 4 bases from J, the gap between germline ends came to 10 bases. The CDR3 is made up of 13 amino acids. CDR3 sequence: CASSAGSSTEAFF. The CDR3 DNA reads as TGTGCCAGCAGTGCAGGGTCGAGCACTGAAGCTTTCTTT.

This clonotype was counted only a few times. The CDR3 DNA is TGTGCCAGCAGCAGCGGGGGTCCCAGAGCCGAGCAGTACTTC. It yields the protein CASSSGGPRAEQYF. The V and J genes are TRBV3-1 and TRBJ2-7; 8 bases fit TRBD2. This CDR3 comprises 14 residues. In germline, CDR1 is LGHDT, CDR2 YNNKEL (reference sequence). The V segment lost 5 bases and the J segment 6 bases; nucleotides outside the gene matches: 9.

The chain uses TRBV30 and TRBJ2-1; 9 bases match TRBD2. Germline-derived CDR1 and CDR2 are GTSNPN and SVGIG (reference sequence). The CDR3 extends over 14 amino acids. The J segment lost 4 bases and the V segment lost 3 bases, leaving 4 bases of the junction unmatched. As DNA, the CDR3 is TGTGCCTGGAGCCTTAGCGGGGGTTACAATGAGCAGTTCTTC. It codes for CAWSLSGGYNEQFF.

This clonotype showed up many times. At one boundary the junction diverges from the germline segment, which might be a read error. DNA for the CDR3: TGTAGGACCGACCATGGCTACACCTTC. Protein product: CRTDHGYTF. J is TRBJ1-2 and V is TRBV20-1, with D hard to call. The CDR3 runs to 9 residues. Germline CDR1 is DFQATT and CDR2 is SNEGSKA (reference sequence).

The sample holds a few counts of this clonotype. The chain couples TRBV27 to TRBJ1-4; the match to TRBD1 covers 8 bases. Germline V gene lookup returns CDR1 MNHEY and CDR2 SMNVEV (reference sequence). V shed 2 bases and J 14 bases; nucleotides not matched to a gene: 7. This CDR3 is built from 13 residues. CDR3 in amino acids: CASSLIKGQALFF. DNA for the CDR3: TGTGCCAGCAGTTTAATTAAGGGACAGGCTCTGTTTTTT.

This clonotype was found a few times. The chain employs TRBV4-2 and TRBJ2-1; D is unclear. CDR3 length: 15 amino acids. Per germline, CDR1 LGHNA and CDR2 YNFKEQ. The V end lost 0 bases, the J end lost 5 bases, and 11 bases lay between the germline ends. The CDR3 bases are TGTGCCAGCAGCCAAGAAATTGTGCGAAACAATGAGCAGTTCTTC. This sequence encodes CASSQEIVRNNEQFF.

This chain uses TRBV20-1 with TRBJ1-6; D is unresolved. Germline loops: CDR1 DFQATT, CDR2 SNEGSKA (reference sequence). V shed 4 bases and J shed 10 bases, with 11 bases lying between them. This CDR3 contains 12 residues. The CDR3 loop reads CSAIRPRSPLHF. The DNA for the CDR3 is TGCAGTGCTATTCGTCCCCGCTCACCCCTCCACTTT.

This rearrangement joins TRBV5-6 to TRBJ2-7; D gene ambiguous. Trimming took 2 bases from V and 2 from J, leaving 14 bases between them. The CDR3 is 15 amino acids. Germline V gene lookup returns CDR1 SGHDT and CDR2 YYEEEE. CDR3 DNA sequence: TGTGCCAGCAGCTTCTATCCCGAGAACACCTACGAGCAGTACTTC. Translation: CASSFYPENTYEQYF.

This chain joins TRBV7-2 and TRBJ2-7, with TRBD1 identical over 9 bases. Germline loops: CDR1 SGHTA, CDR2 FQGNSA. J was trimmed by 5 bases and V by 1 base; bases with no gene match: 6. The CDR3 consists of 15 residues. The CDR3 sequence: CASSLGVGTGNEQYF. The CDR3, as DNA: TGTGCCAGCAGCTTAGGGGTTGGGACAGGGAACGAGCAGTACTTC.

This clonotype was counted a few times. J is TRBJ2-5 and V is TRBV6-6, with 9 bases aligning to TRBD1. This CDR3 has 15 amino acids. Germline CDR1 and CDR2: MNHNY and SVGAGI (reference sequence). V lost 5 bases to trimming and J lost 5 bases; unmatched junction nucleotides: 9. Here the CDR3 DNA reads TGTGCCAGCAGTCGGACAGGGGAAGCAGGGGAGACCCAGTACTTC. Amino acid sequence: CASSRTGEAGETQYF.